The subject of this entry is one T cell receptor beta chain. The antigen it binds to is not known. Base qualities are not recorded, but no much larger clone differs from it by a single base. The collaborating institutions used their own protocols to collect whole blood in K2EDTA tubes. For TCRbeta analysis, collaborators shipped samples in one of three forms: frozen whole blood, isolated PBMCs, or DNA extracted from either of those sample types. The immunoSEQ Assay, a bias-controlled multiplex PCR, was used to amplify TCRbeta CDR3 regions from genomic DNA. In the authors' own workflow: The number of nucleated cells in each sample was estimated by amplification of reference gene primers within the assay. To quantify the absolute abundance of each unique TCRbeta CDR3 rearrangement, sequence reads were collapsed and filtered. For each sample, productive Simpson clonality was calculated as the square root of Simpson's diversity index over productive rearrangements. As stored in TCRdb, this immuneACCESS dataset retains in-frame rearrangements with V and J assigned. A fraction of the clones does not appear; measured against another copy, unresolved V genes explain less than half of the discrepancy, and the remainder lacks a known reason. V, J and clone size derive from that table, while D and trimming were established from the DNA sequence. This sample comprises tens of thousands of clones, about 85% of them detected only once. The top ten clones comprise 25% to 35% of the sample.

These data come from a study of blood T cell repertoires in COVID-19 (dated by TCRdb to 2020 to 2022). The study in broad terms: Collaborator samples came from the United States, Italy and Spain and covered acute and convalescent phases of COVID-19. The repertoires were released in a freely available public database meant as a resource for research on the immune response to SARS-CoV-2. Where available, HLA class I and class II types were taken from metadata supplied by the sample provider and were not determined by assay-based typing. The samples were drawn from the first 160 participants of the ongoing ImmuneRACE study and from over 950 subjects provided by 6 global collaborators. Sample metadata almost always included a de-identified subject ID, COVID-19 status, age in years and sex. The prospective study material was composed of cDNA or gDNA derived from T cells, B-cell-depleted T cells, or PBMCs. Subjects who had been exposed to COVID-19, were actively infected with it, or had recovered from it provided the deeply sampled blood TCRbeta repertoires that made up the dataset.

Trimming takes 6 bases off V and 5 bases off J; junction bases not matched to a gene: 6. Inclusive of the bounding cysteine and phenylalanine, the CDR3 is 13 residues long. The kept DNA is CDR3 alone, 39 bases in frame from the first base. The germline V gene specifies SNHLY as CDR1 and FYNNEI as CDR2. What the authors observed across the whole study: The quantity of clinical and demographic metadata differed by source and by participant and was supplied without curation.

The sequenced material came from peripheral blood. The TCR comes from a man older than 75 with active or convalescent COVID-19. The sequence is built from TRBV2 and TRBJ2-5, with TRBD2 identical over 7 junction bases. The CDR3 protein sequence reads: CASSATSSETQYF. The DNA sequence is given as TGTGCCAGCAGCGCGACTAGCTCTGAGACCCAGTACTTC.